Below are 28 T cell receptor beta chains sequenced from a single sample in a study of blood T cell repertoires in COVID-19. The protocol was immunoSEQ multiplex PCR, while the TCRdb copy is restricted to in-frame clones and leaves out a portion. The table records 300,000 to 400,000 clones, roughly 91% of them present only once. The sample taken for sequencing was peripheral blood. Source of these receptors: a man aged 45 to 65 with active or convalescent COVID-19.

The chain recombines TRBV2 with TRBJ1-5, with D perhaps matching TRBD1 (6 bases). This CDR3 contains 14 residues. The germline V and J ends were trimmed by 0 bases and 7 bases, with 10 bases remaining between them. Germline V gene data show CDR1 as SNHLY and CDR2 as FYNNEI. In DNA, the CDR3 is TGTGCCAGCAGTGAAGCACAGGGAGACCAGCCCCAGCATTTT. Translating gives CASSEAQGDQPQHF.

The chain employs TRBV19 and TRBJ1-4; tentatively, D is TRBD1 (6 bases). Germline values: CDR1 LNHDA, CDR2 SQIVND (reference sequence). This CDR3 contains 16 residues. Trimming took 6 bases from V and 4 from J, leaving 18 bases between them. CDR3 nucleotides: TGTGCCAGTAGGCCACACCGACAGGACTTTAATGAAAAACTGTTTTTT. It is translated as CASRPHRQDFNEKLFF.

With regard to this clone: Other DNA sequences in the same sample also yield this CDR3. CDR3 residues: CASSAGQGGNSPLHF. The CDR3 nucleotides read TGTGCCAGCAGCGCAGGACAGGGTGGCAATTCACCCCTCCACTTT. This chain links TRBV9 with TRBJ1-6; 8 positions agree with TRBD1. The J segment lost 7 bases and the V segment lost 3 bases, leaving 6 bases of the junction unmatched. This CDR3 region has 15 residues. Germline V gene data show CDR1 as SGDLS and CDR2 as YYNGEE.

V usage is TRBV18 and J usage is TRBJ2-5; 8 bases are shared with TRBD1. CDR3 length equals 14 residues. With V trimmed by 3 bases and J by 5 bases, 5 bases remained unmatched. In germline, CDR1 is KGHSH, CDR2 LQKENI. Here the CDR3 reads CASSPRQGRETQYF. The CDR3 DNA reads as TGTGCCAGCTCACCTCGACAGGGGAGGGAGACCCAGTACTTC.

This rearrangement joins TRBV2 to TRBJ2-7; 7 bases fit TRBD1. Trimming took 8 bases from V and 4 from J; bases not matched to a gene: 2. This CDR3 region has 11 residues. Germline CDR1 SNHLY, CDR2 FYNNEI. The CDR3 sequence: CASGTVYEQYF. The CDR3 DNA follows: TGTGCCAGCGGGACAGTTTACGAGCAGTACTTC. The entire variable domain, with the rest obtained from reference TRBV2 and TRBJ2-7, is as follows: EPEVTQTPSHQVTQMGQEVILRCVPISNHLYFYWYRQILGQKVEFLVSFYNNEISEKSEIFDDQFSVERPDGSNFTLKIRSTKLEDSAMYFCASGTVYEQYFGPGTRLTVT.

As concerns this clone: One end of the junction is discordant with germline, which a read error may explain. The chain employs TRBV14 and TRBJ1-2; TRBD1 agrees at 7 bases. Germline-derived CDR1 and CDR2 are SGHDN and FVKESK. The CDR3 consists of 12 residues. The CDR3 coding sequence is TGTGCCAGCAGCGCAGGAGGGGGCCCAGGGGCCTTC. This translates into CASSAGGGPGAF.

This chain links TRBV28 with TRBJ1-2; TRBD1 is a possible D gene (5 bases). The V and J ends lost 3 bases and 4 bases respectively, with 21 bases between them. Looked up from germline, CDR1 is MDHEN and CDR2 is SYDVKM. The CDR3 is 17 residues long. The CDR3 region is CASSFALRQGWVYGYTF. CDR3 coding DNA: TGTGCCAGCAGTTTTGCCCTGAGGCAGGGATGGGTCTATGGCTACACCTTC.

The V and J genes are TRBV29-1 and TRBJ2-2; 8 bases are shared with TRBD1. CDR1 is SQVTM, CDR2 ANQGSEA, per germline. The CDR3 totals 14 residues. Trimming cost V 6 bases and J 5 bases; bases outside gene matches: 8. The CDR3 DNA is TGCAGCGTCTCAGGACAGGGCGGAACCGGGGAGCTGTTTTTT. This gives the protein CSVSGQGGTGELFF.

The V gene is TRBV9, the J gene TRBJ1-5; 8 nucleotides match TRBD1. Germline assignment: CDR1 SGDLS and CDR2 YYNGEE. Trimming took 2 bases from V and 5 from J; bases not matched to a gene: 3. The CDR3 is 14 amino acids. CDR3 protein: CASSVTGGDQPQHF. In DNA, the CDR3 is TGTGCCAGCAGCGTTACAGGGGGGGATCAGCCCCAGCATTTT.

The chain combines TRBV19 with TRBJ1-2; 7 bases map to TRBD1. Germline CDR1 is LNHDA and CDR2 is SQIVND (reference sequence). J was trimmed by 8 bases and V by 0 bases; bases with no gene match: 21. This CDR3 spans 19 amino acids. The CDR3 protein is CASSIDREGARGDLAGYTF. DNA for the CDR3: TGTGCCAGTAGTATAGATCGGGAGGGGGCTCGTGGCGATTTGGCGGGCTACACCTTC.

This chain joins TRBV11-3 and TRBJ2-3; 9 positions match TRBD2. The CDR3 runs to 13 residues. The V gene's germline CDR1 is SGHNT and CDR2 YENEEA. This CDR3 is CASGRTQADTQYF. The CDR3 nucleotides read TGTGCAAGCGGGAGGACACAAGCCGATACGCAGTATTTT. Together with reference TRBV11-3 and TRBJ2-3, the CDR3 gives the full variable domain: EAGVVQSPRYKIIEKKQPVAFWCNPISGHNTLYWYLQNLGQGPELLIRYENEEAVDDSQLPKDRFSAERLKGVDSTLKIQPAELGDSAVYLCASGRTQADTQYFGPGTRLTVL.

This chain connects TRBV19 to TRBJ2-7, with 10 bases fitting TRBD1. The CDR3 runs to 15 residues. V shed 6 bases and J 6 bases; nucleotides not matched to a gene: 11. CDR1 and CDR2 from the germline V gene are LNHDA and SQIVND (reference sequence). In DNA, the CDR3 is TGTGCCAGTAGGCAAGTCCCGGGACAGGGGAGCGAGCAGTACTTC. It codes for CASRQVPGQGSEQYF.

This clone was seen a few times. The chain couples TRBV7-3 to TRBJ2-2; perhaps TRBD1 as D (5 bases). Germline V gene data show CDR1 as SGHTA and CDR2 as FQGTGA. V shed 0 bases and J shed 9 bases, with 17 bases lying between them. The CDR3 runs to 16 residues. DNA for the CDR3: TGTGCCAGCAGCTTAACAGTAGGGGCGAGCTTCAGGGAGCTGTTTTTT. It codes for CASSLTVGASFRELFF. Combining the CDR3 with reference TRBV7-3 and TRBJ2-2 gives the whole variable domain GAGVSQTPSNKVTEKGKYVELRCDPISGHTALYWYRQSLGQGPEFLIYFQGTGAADDSGLPNDRFFAVRPEGSVSTLKIQRTERGDSAVYLCASSLTVGASFRELFFGEGSRLTVL.

V usage is TRBV2 and J usage is TRBJ1-2, with TRBD1 as a possible D gene (6 bases). CDR1 and CDR2 (germline): SNHLY, FYNNEI. This CDR3 is 14 amino acids long. Deletions cut 2 bases from V and 5 bases from J, with 12 bases between. CDR3 DNA: TGTGCCAGCAGTGAATGGGGGCCAAGGTATGGCTACACCTTC. Amino acid sequence: CASSEWGPRYGYTF.

The chain couples TRBV5-4 to TRBJ1-5; maybe TRBD1 (5 bases). Germline V gives CDR1 SGHNT, CDR2 YYREEE (reference sequence). The CDR3 is made up of 17 amino acids. V was trimmed by 1 base and J by 3 bases, leaving 17 bases between them. Written as DNA, the CDR3 is TGTGCCAGCAGCTTGAGGTGGGCAGGGCTCAACAATCAGCCCCAGCATTTT. Translated, it gives CASSLRWAGLNNQPQHF.

The V gene is TRBV28, the J gene TRBJ1-4; 9 nucleotides match TRBD1. Germline values: CDR1 MDHEN, CDR2 SYDVKM. The J segment lost 4 bases and the V segment lost 7 bases, leaving 7 bases of the junction unmatched. CDR3 length: 15 residues. The CDR3 DNA sequence: TGTGCCAGCACCGGGACAGGGTACAGTAATGAAAAACTGTTTTTT. Amino acid sequence: CASTGTGYSNEKLFF.

The sample holds a few counts of this clone. The gene calls are TRBV7-3 and TRBJ2-5; possibly TRBD1 for D (6 bases). The CDR3 has 13 amino acids. The germline gives CDR1 SGHTA, CDR2 FQGTGA. Trimming stripped 4 bases from V and 2 bases from J, with 8 bases between. This chain's CDR3 is CASSSDRQETQYF. In DNA form, the CDR3 reads TGTGCCAGCAGCTCAGACAGGCAAGAGACCCAGTACTTC.

The V call is TRBV3-1 (or the pseudogene TRBV3-2), the J call TRBJ2-3, with no clear D. Trimming stripped 0 bases from V and 5 bases from J, with 9 bases between. This CDR3 contains 14 residues. Germline CDR1 LGHDT, CDR2 YNNKEL (reference sequence). DNA for the CDR3: TGTGCCAGCAGCCAAGATACTGGTGGAGATACGCAGTATTTT. It codes for CASSQDTGGDTQYF.

This clone was seen a handful of times. The V and J genes are TRBV7-9 and TRBJ1-2; no clear D gene. The germline gives CDR1 SEHNR, CDR2 FQNEAQ (reference sequence). The CDR3 runs 17 residues. Between the trimmed V and J ends, which lost 1 base and 8 bases, there was a span of 23 bases. CDR3 sequence reads: CASSLESYRHGRGGYTF. For the CDR3, the DNA is TGTGCCAGCAGCTTAGAGAGTTACCGCCATGGGAGAGGCGGCTACACCTTC.

The V call is TRBV11-1, the J call TRBJ2-3; tentatively, D is TRBD1 (5 bases). Germline-derived CDR1 and CDR2 are SGHAT and FQDESV (reference sequence). The CDR3 is 14 residues long. Trimming removed 2 bases from V and 4 bases from J, with 10 bases in between. The CDR3 protein is CASSLLRVSDTQYF. The CDR3 DNA follows: TGTGCCAGCAGCTTACTCAGGGTTTCAGATACGCAGTATTTT.

The CDR3 loop reads CASPWDSLFGYTF. The CDR3, as DNA: TGTGCCAGCCCTTGGGACAGCCTCTTTGGCTACACCTTC. The V call is TRBV25-1, the J call TRBJ1-2; 7 bases map to TRBD1. The germline CDR1 and CDR2 sequences are MGHDK and SYGVNS. The junction had 10 bases not matched to a gene; V was cut back by 8 bases and J by 7 bases. The CDR3 is made up of 13 amino acids.

The chain has TRBV6-1 and TRBJ1-5; D gene unclear. The CDR3 is 13 amino acids. Germline V gene data show CDR1 as MNHNS and CDR2 as SASEGT. V was cut by 2 bases and J by 7 bases, with 9 bases left in between. In DNA form, the CDR3 reads TGTGCCAGCAGTGAACGAGAACGGCAGCCCCAGCATTTT. Amino acids: CASSERERQPQHF.

This clone was counted once. The rearrangement joins TRBV3-1 (or the pseudogene TRBV3-2) to TRBJ1-1, with TRBD1 as a possible D gene (6 bases). CDR1 is LGHDT, CDR2 YNNKEL, per germline (reference sequence). V was trimmed by 5 bases and J by 5 bases, leaving 18 bases between them. The CDR3 loop spans 15 amino acids. CDR3 in DNA: TGTGCCAGCAGCGGACCCCACGAGGGGGGGACTGAAGCTTTCTTT. It encodes CASSGPHEGGTEAFF.

This chain connects TRBV10-3 to TRBJ1-2, with 10 bases aligning to TRBD1. Trimming took 0 bases from V and 7 from J; bases not matched to a gene: 11. Germline loops: CDR1 ENHRY, CDR2 SYGVKD. The CDR3 spans 17 residues. The CDR3 spells CAISESMSDRGRVGYTF. In nucleotides, the CDR3 is TGTGCCATCAGTGAGTCGATGTCTGACAGGGGGCGCGTTGGCTACACCTTC.

The chain joins TRBV9 to TRBJ2-7; 13 positions match TRBD2. The V gene end was trimmed by 4 bases and the J gene end by 4 bases; junction bases not matched to a gene: 2. The CDR3 covers 14 residues. The germline gives CDR1 SGDLS, CDR2 YYNGEE. The CDR3 here is CASSRTSGSYEQYF. The DNA of the CDR3 is TGTGCCAGCAGCAGGACTAGCGGGAGTTACGAGCAGTACTTC.

The CDR3 DNA sequence: TGTGCCAGCAGCTTGGCCCCAGGATGGAACACTGAAGCTTTCTTT. Translation gives CASSLAPGWNTEAFF. The V and J genes are TRBV5-6 and TRBJ1-1; no definite D call. V was cut by 0 bases and J by 1 base, with 10 bases left in between. CDR3 length: 15 residues. CDR1 SGHDT and CDR2 YYEEEE come from the germline V gene.

J is TRBJ1-5 and V is TRBV9, with a possible D match to TRBD1 (6 bases). This CDR3 is 15 amino acids long. Between the trimmed V and J ends, which lost 1 base and 2 bases, there was a span of 10 bases. From germline, CDR1 is SGDLS and CDR2 YYNGEE. The CDR3 nucleotides read TGTGCCAGCAGCGTACGCAGGGGCGGCAATCAGCCCCAGCATTTT. This codes for CASSVRRGGNQPQHF.

The chain couples TRBV19 to TRBJ1-4, with 9 positions matching TRBD1. The trim removed 6 bases at V and 8 bases at J, leaving 7 bases unmatched. CDR1 and CDR2 (germline): LNHDA, SQIVND (reference sequence). The CDR3 is 14 residues long. The CDR3 sequence: CASSVQGAWEKLFF. CDR3 bases: TGTGCCAGTAGCGTACAGGGGGCTTGGGAAAAACTGTTTTTT.